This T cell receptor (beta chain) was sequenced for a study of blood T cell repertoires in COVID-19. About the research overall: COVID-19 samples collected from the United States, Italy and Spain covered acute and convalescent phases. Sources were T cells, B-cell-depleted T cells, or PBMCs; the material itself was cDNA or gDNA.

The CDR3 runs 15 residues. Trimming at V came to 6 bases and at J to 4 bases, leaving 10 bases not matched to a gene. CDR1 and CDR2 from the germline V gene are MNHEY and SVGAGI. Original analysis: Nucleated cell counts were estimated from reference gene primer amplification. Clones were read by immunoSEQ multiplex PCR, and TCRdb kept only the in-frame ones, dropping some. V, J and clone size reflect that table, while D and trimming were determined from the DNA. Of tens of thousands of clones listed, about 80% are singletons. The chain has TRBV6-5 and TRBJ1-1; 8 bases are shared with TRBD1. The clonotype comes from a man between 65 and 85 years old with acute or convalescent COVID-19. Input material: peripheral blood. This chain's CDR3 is CASRDRAPRSTEAFF. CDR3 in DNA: TGTGCCAGCAGGGACAGGGCCCCGAGGAGCACTGAAGCTTTCTTT.